The subject of this entry is one TCR beta chain. Its antigen specificity is not known. One base away there is no much larger clone; base qualities are not given. Whole blood was collected in K2EDTA tubes by collaborating institutions according to the institutions' own protocols. For TCRbeta analysis, collaborators shipped samples in one of three forms: frozen whole blood, isolated PBMCs, or DNA extracted from either of those sample types. This record belongs to a study of blood T cell repertoires in COVID-19 (dated by TCRdb to the early 2020s). Regarding the research as a whole: Samples covering the acute and convalescent phases of COVID-19 were provided by collaborators in the United States, Italy and Spain. The repertoires were made available in a free public database intended to serve as a resource for research on the immune response to SARS-CoV-2. Deeply sampled blood TCRbeta repertoires from subjects exposed to, actively infected with, or recovered from COVID-19 were included in the dataset. HLA class I and class II types, where available, came from metadata supplied by the sample provider rather than from assay-based typing. The material from the prospective study consisted of cDNA or gDNA derived from T cells, B-cell-depleted T cells, or PBMCs. Sample metadata almost always included a de-identified subject ID, COVID-19 status, age in years and sex. Samples came from the ongoing ImmuneRACE study (first 160 participants) plus 1,254 subjects from 6 global collaborators.

Overall results and qualifications from the work: Clinical and demographic metadata were provided uncurated, with the amount varying by source and participant.

Unmatched junction bases come to 2, with V trimmed by 3 bases and J by 2 bases. According to the germline V gene, CDR1 reads SGHAT and CDR2 reads FQNNGV. CDR3 length: 14 amino acids, cysteine to phenylalanine. The read is trimmed to its CDR3 DNA, 42 bases read in frame from base 1. The immunoSEQ Assay, a bias-controlled multiplex PCR, was used to amplify TCRbeta CDR3 regions from genomic DNA. On the authors' methods: Nucleated cell counts per sample were estimated from amplification of reference gene primers within the assay. To quantify the absolute abundance of each unique TCRbeta CDR3 rearrangement, sequence reads were collapsed and filtered. For each sample, productive Simpson clonality was calculated as the square root of Simpson's diversity index across productive rearrangements. TCRdb retrieved this table from immuneACCESS and kept in-frame rearrangements only. Not all clones are present; in checked studies, unresolved V genes account for under half, and no reason is known for the remainder. The DNA was the basis for D and trimming; V, J and clone size are from that table. The sample table records about 290,000 clones; around four fifths of these occur just once. Around 4.2% of the sample is in the top ten clones.

The sequenced sample consisted of peripheral blood. The chain is encoded by TRBV11-2 joined to TRBJ2-7; 9 of the junction bases match TRBD2. This sequence was found in a woman in her fifties or sixties with active or convalescent COVID-19. This receptor carries the CDR3 CASSFSGGTYEQYF. The nucleotides are TGTGCCAGCAGCTTTAGCGGGGGAACCTACGAGCAGTACTTC.